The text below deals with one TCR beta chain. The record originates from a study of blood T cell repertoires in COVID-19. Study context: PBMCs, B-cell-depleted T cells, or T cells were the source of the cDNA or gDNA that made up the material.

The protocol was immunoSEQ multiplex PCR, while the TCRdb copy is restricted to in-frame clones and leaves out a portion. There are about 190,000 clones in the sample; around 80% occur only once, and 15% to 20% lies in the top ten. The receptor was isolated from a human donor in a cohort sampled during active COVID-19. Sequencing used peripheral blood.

Here the CDR3 reads CASSEQARLLKNIQYF. The CDR3 DNA reads as TGTGCCAGCAGTGAACAGGCTCGCCTTTTGAAAAACATTCAGTACTTC. The chain combines TRBV6-1 with TRBJ2-4; no reliable D call. With 2 bases removed from V and 4 bases from J, the gap between germline ends came to 15 bases. The CDR3 loop spans 16 amino acids. The germline gives CDR1 MNHNS, CDR2 SASEGT.